Shown below are 19 T cell receptor beta chains from a single sample sequenced in a study of blood T cell repertoires in COVID-19. Repertoires were generated with immunoSEQ multiplex PCR, while TCRdb's copy carries only in-frame clones and drops some. This sample has about 240,000 clones, with approximately 86% found just once. The sequencing sample was made of PBMCs or T cells enriched from blood (not recorded which). The receptors were gathered from a woman aged 40 to 55 with acute COVID-19.

The gene calls are TRBV7-3 and TRBJ2-1; TRBD2 matches 7 bases. The germline V gene encodes CDR1 SGHTA and CDR2 FQGTGA. V shed 5 bases and J 0 bases; nucleotides not matched to a gene: 4. This CDR3 is built from 15 residues. The CDR3 loop is CASSGLADSYNEQFF. In DNA, the CDR3 is TGTGCCAGCAGCGGCCTAGCGGACTCCTACAATGAGCAGTTCTTC.

The chain uses TRBV30 and TRBJ2-5, with D perhaps matching TRBD1 (7 bases). Germline V gene lookup returns CDR1 GTSNPN and CDR2 SVGIG (reference sequence). The CDR3 has 14 amino acids. Trimming shortened V by 2 bases and J by 5 bases, and 15 bases separated the two germline ends. The CDR3 coding sequence is TGTGCCTGGAGTATTGCGACAGGGAGGGAGACCCAGTACTTC. The encoded protein is CAWSIATGRETQYF.

The genes are TRBV2 and TRBJ1-1; the match to TRBD1 covers 7 bases. The CDR3 covers 14 residues. The germline gives CDR1 SNHLY, CDR2 FYNNEI. V trimming: 5 bases; J trimming: 4 bases; junction bases outside the gene matches: 7. The CDR3 is CASSTTGLGTEAFF. The CDR3 nucleotides read TGTGCCAGCAGTACGACAGGGTTGGGCACTGAAGCTTTCTTT.

This clone was seen just once. This chain joins TRBV30 and TRBJ1-1, with D perhaps matching TRBD1 (5 bases). V dropped 0 bases and J dropped 6 bases, with 14 bases sitting between them. This CDR3 has 14 residues. Germline V gene sequence: CDR1 GTSNPN, CDR2 SVGIG (reference sequence). For the CDR3, the DNA is TGTGCCTGGAGTGTACCGGGGGATAGTCCTGAAGCTTTCTTT. Residues: CAWSVPGDSPEAFF.

The chain links TRBV5-1 to TRBJ2-1, with a weak D call TRBD2 (5 bases). Germline CDR1 SGHRS, CDR2 YFSETQ. V was clipped by 2 bases and J by 10 bases, with 19 bases between them. The CDR3 loop spans 15 amino acids. The CDR3 region is CASSFGLSRNYEQFF. CDR3 nucleotide sequence: TGCGCCAGCAGCTTCGGACTGAGCCGCAATTACGAGCAGTTCTTC.

The count of this clone is one. CDR3 in amino acids: CASSTSGTANEQFF. DNA for the CDR3: TGTGCCAGCAGCACATCCGGGACAGCTAATGAGCAGTTCTTC. V usage is TRBV7-9 and J usage is TRBJ2-1, with 7 bases fitting TRBD1. V lost 5 bases to trimming and J lost 7 bases; unmatched junction nucleotides: 8. The germline V gene has CDR1 SEHNR and CDR2 FQNEAQ (reference sequence). The CDR3 has 14 amino acids.

This chain links TRBV27 with TRBJ1-1; 10 bases fit TRBD1. The CDR3 sequence is 14 residues long. Germline CDR1 and CDR2: MNHEY and SMNVEV (reference sequence). V lost 4 bases and J lost 10; bases outside the gene matches: 9. CDR3 in DNA: TGTGCCAGCAGTTCCCCCGGGACAGGGGAACGAGCTTTCTTT. Its protein is CASSSPGTGERAFF.

This clone was picked up a small number of times. The V gene is TRBV10-3, the J gene TRBJ1-1; 9 bases fit TRBD1. Germline trimming cut 6 bases from V and 7 bases from J; bases unmatched to any gene: 6. The CDR3 spans 13 residues. Per the germline V gene, CDR1 is ENHRY and CDR2 is SYGVKD. The chain's CDR3 is CAIRGTGRDEAFF. CDR3 DNA: TGTGCCATCAGGGGGACAGGGAGGGATGAAGCTTTCTTT.

The J gene is TRBJ2-2, the V gene TRBV29-1; D may be TRBD1 (6 bases). Trimming cost V 4 bases and J 4 bases, with 10 bases left between them. This CDR3 contains 13 residues. Germline values: CDR1 SQVTM, CDR2 ANQGSEA. CDR3 coding DNA: TGCAGCGTTGTGGAAGGGGGCACCGGGGAGCTGTTTTTT. Residues: CSVVEGGTGELFF.

The rearrangement links TRBV7-9 to TRBJ2-7; 7 nucleotides align to TRBD2. The CDR3 is made up of 18 amino acids. J gave up 0 bases and V 1 base, and 12 bases lay outside the gene matches. CDR1 SEHNR and CDR2 FQNEAQ come from the germline V gene (reference sequence). In DNA, the CDR3 is TGTGCCAGCAGCTTAGAAGAGGGAGGGTTTGGGAGCTCCTACGAGCAGTACTTC. Protein product: CASSLEEGGFGSSYEQYF.

The chain couples TRBV19 to TRBJ1-1, with D uncertain. CDR1 is LNHDA, CDR2 SQIVND, per germline (reference sequence). The ends were cut back, 3 bases at V and 4 bases at J, with 12 bases in the middle. This CDR3 region has 14 residues. CDR3 amino acids: CASSIGGPGTEAFF. In nucleotides, the CDR3 is TGTGCCAGTAGTATCGGAGGTCCGGGCACTGAAGCTTTCTTT. Filled out from reference TRBV19 and TRBJ1-1, the complete variable domain reads DGGITQSPKYLFRKEGQNVTLSCEQNLNHDAMYWYRQDPGQGLRLIYYSQIVNDFQKGDIAEGYSVSREKKESFPLTVTSAQKNPTAFYLCASSIGGPGTEAFFGQGTRLTVV.

The V call is TRBV19, the J call TRBJ1-5, with a tentative D call TRBD1 (5 bases). Trimming shortened V by 5 bases and J by 1 base, and 12 bases separated the two germline ends. Germline V gene sequence: CDR1 LNHDA, CDR2 SQIVND (reference sequence). There are 15 residues in the CDR3. The CDR3 sequence: CASSLRGGSNQPQHF. CDR3 DNA: TGTGCCAGTAGTCTCCGGGGGGGAAGCAATCAGCCCCAGCATTTT.

A single count supports this clone. The chain uses TRBV19 and TRBJ2-1, with TRBD2 identical over 14 bases. The CDR3 runs 14 residues. The V segment lost 5 bases and the J segment 7 bases; nucleotides outside the gene matches: 1. Per germline, CDR1 LNHDA and CDR2 SQIVND (reference sequence). For the CDR3, the DNA is TGTGCCAGTAGTTGGACTAGCGGGGGGAATGAGCAGTTCTTC. Encoded protein: CASSWTSGGNEQFF.

The V and J genes are TRBV7-2 and TRBJ2-1; the match to TRBD2 covers 13 bases. Trimming at V came to 5 bases and at J to 2 bases, leaving 6 bases not matched to a gene. CDR1 and CDR2 (germline): SGHTA, FQGNSA. CDR3 length: 17 residues. Here the CDR3 reads CASSPGLAGLTYNEQFF. CDR3 nucleotide sequence: TGTGCCAGCAGCCCGGGACTAGCGGGATTAACCTACAATGAGCAGTTCTTC.

The CDR3 region has the DNA TGTGCCAGCAGCGTCCGGAAAGGGGTTGGGGATTCACCCCTCCACTTT. Translation gives CASSVRKGVGDSPLHF. The gene calls are TRBV21-1 and TRBJ1-6; TRBD1 is the table's D call and was not checked against the DNA. TRBV21-1 represents a pseudogene. This CDR3 is 16 amino acids long.

In this sample, this clone turned up once. The chain couples TRBV19 to TRBJ2-1; 10 positions agree with TRBD1. The CDR3 contains 17 residues. Trimming at V came to 6 bases and at J to 5 bases, leaving 13 bases not matched to a gene. Germline V CDR1 and CDR2: LNHDA, SQIVND (reference sequence). For the CDR3, the DNA is TGTGCCAGTAGAGATCCGGGACAGGGGCTCGTCCACAATGAGCAGTTCTTC. Protein: CASRDPGQGLVHNEQFF.

The chain joins TRBV4-2 to TRBJ2-1; 11 bases map to TRBD1. V lost 4 bases to trimming and J lost 6 bases; unmatched junction nucleotides: 5. This CDR3 spans 15 amino acids. CDR1 and CDR2 (germline): LGHNA, YNFKEQ. The CDR3 loop reads CASSPGQGETNEQFF. The CDR3 DNA is TGTGCCAGCAGCCCGGGACAGGGGGAGACCAATGAGCAGTTCTTC.

This clone has only one observation. CDR3 bases: TGCGCCAGCAGCCAAGAGTCCCTAGCGGGAGGGGATCAAGAGACCCAGTACTTC. This gives the protein CASSQESLAGGDQETQYF. This sequence joins TRBV4-1 and TRBJ2-5; 12 bases agree with TRBD2. Germline CDR1 is MGHRA and CDR2 is YSYEKL. V lost 0 bases to trimming and J lost 2 bases; unmatched junction nucleotides: 7. The CDR3 spans 18 residues.

This clone was recorded at least ten times. The chain recombines TRBV10-1 with TRBJ2-3, with TRBD2 as a possible D gene (6 bases). Per germline, CDR1 WNHNN and CDR2 SYGVQD (reference sequence). This CDR3 contains 12 residues. With 3 bases removed from V and 8 bases from J, the gap between germline ends came to 9 bases. CDR3 nucleotides: TGCGCCAGCAGTGACGGAGGGGCTACGCAGTATTTT. Protein: CASSDGGATQYF.